This T cell receptor (beta chain) was found in a study of control samples from healthy donors and cancer patients. Trimming stripped 4 bases from V and 5 bases from J, with 5 bases between. Germline V gene lookup returns CDR1 MGHDK and CDR2 SYGVNS. This CDR3 has 11 residues. Using immunoSEQ multiplex PCR, the repertoire was profiled, and TCRdb retains in-frame clones only, with some absent. The sample has under 70,000 clones; roughly 95% are singletons. This TCR was sampled from a woman aged 18-29 years in good health. The chain couples TRBV25-1 to TRBJ2-5; unclear D gene. The material sequenced was blood. This chain's CDR3 is CASSGRETQYF. The CDR3 bases are TGTGCCAGCAGTGGTCGGGAGACCCAGTACTTC. The entire variable domain, with the rest obtained from reference TRBV25-1 and TRBJ2-5, is as follows: EADIYQTPRYLVIGTGKKITLECSQTMGHDKMYWYQQDPGMELHLIHYSYGVNSTEKGDLSSESTVSRIRTEHFPLTLESARPSHTSQYLCASSGRETQYFGPGTRLLVL.